This T cell receptor (beta chain) was found in a study of blood T cell repertoires in COVID-19. The protocol was immunoSEQ multiplex PCR, while the TCRdb copy is restricted to in-frame clones and leaves out a portion. The sample has roughly 110,000 clones; roughly nine tenths are singletons. After removal of 4 bases from V and 1 base from J, the junction contained 6 bases not matched to a gene. The CDR3 covers 16 residues. Germline CDR1 and CDR2: SGHRS and YFSETQ. This TCR was sampled from a man in his forties with active or convalescent COVID-19. Sequencing was carried out using peripheral blood. The chain links TRBV5-1 to TRBJ2-2; 8 bases map to TRBD1. The chain's CDR3 is CASSGAQGGNTGELFF. CDR3 sequence (DNA): TGCGCCAGCAGCGGTGCACAGGGGGGGAACACCGGGGAGCTGTTTTTT.